The T cell receptor beta chain described here comes from a study of naive and memory T cell subsets. Overall study results and limits: Activation and differentiation may alter RNA-based TCR counts. Especially in CD8 cells, naive repertoires contained a few larger clonotypes, possibly CD45RA-re-expressing memory cells. From naive to CM, EM and EMRA, diversity decreased and Gini increased.

This clonotype was detected a few times. Its antigen remains unidentified. Two oligonucleotides, mixed equimolar, formed the beta constant-region primer covering TRBC1 and TRBC2. Four rounds of PCR amplified the ligated cDNA using nested alpha and beta constant-region primers plus SP2. An oligonucleotide with the SP2 primer and a 12-nucleotide UMI was ligated to the cDNA 3' end. TCRdb processed the UMI-ligation and nested PCR reads anew with MiXCR; each CDR3 protein has one entry. The table lists about 150,000 distinct CDR3 sequences, approximately 22% of them singletons, with around 0.097% in the top ten. The sequenced material came from naive CD4+ T cells from blood. The TCR was taken from a human donor in good health.

In DNA, the CDR3 is TGTGCCAGCAGCGGGGGGGGGCTACGGAACACTGAAGCTTTCTTT. Protein product: CASSGGGLRNTEAFF. The chain carries TRBV9 and TRBJ1-1, with D perhaps matching TRBD1 (6 bases). Per the germline V gene, CDR1 is SGDLS and CDR2 is YYNGEE. V was cut by 3 bases and J by 1 base, with 13 bases left in between. The CDR3 totals 15 residues.